This T cell receptor (beta chain) was identified during a study of tumor-infiltrating lymphocytes in primary liver carcinoma. Co-extracting RNA and DNA was done with about 17-31 mg of unsorted bulk tissue as input. Constant-region priming of around 530 ng total RNA yielded TCR beta cDNA. Slightly modified ARM-PCR served as the procedure for the TCR beta libraries. These libraries came from three rounds of nested multiplex PCR. The study ran its first two PCR rounds for approximately 11 cycles each, using TRBV1-TRBV30 forward primers and a C-beta reverse primer. In TCRdb, the multiplex PCR reads were re-called with MiXCR into one record per CDR3 protein. Counted here are more than 100,000 distinct CDR3 sequences, around 70% occurring once; the ten biggest clones make up roughly 8.1%. This CDR3 has 16 residues. Trimming took 3 bases from V and 6 from J, leaving 18 bases between them. Germline loops: CDR1 SGHTA, CDR2 FQGTGA.

This clonotype was obtained from an older woman with primary liver carcinoma and hepatitis B virus infection. Sequences were obtained from tumor-adjacent normal liver tissue. The rearrangement uses TRBV7-3 and TRBJ1-5, with D possibly matching TRBD1 (6 bases). The CDR3 DNA is TGTGCCAGCAGCTTTAAACAGGGAGAGCGGACTCAGCCCCAGCATTTT. The encoded protein is CASSFKQGERTQPQHF.